The 31 T cell receptor beta chains below all came from one sample that was sequenced in a study of T-cell reconstitution after alpha-beta-depleted transplantation in children. Unique molecular identifiers were used in preparing the TCRbeta library. TCRdb re-called the PCR reads through MiXCR, storing one row per CDR3 protein. Here the sample spans tens of thousands of distinct CDR3 sequences, under 60% being singletons. The source material was peripheral blood, sampled before TCRalphabeta/CD19-depleted stem cell transplant. These receptors were collected from a boy under two years old with SCID, due to receive a stem cell transplant.

The chain is built from TRBV7-6 and TRBJ1-1; 9 bases align to TRBD1. CDR1 and CDR2 from the germline V gene are SGHVS and FNYEAQ. This CDR3 region has 16 residues. Losses at the gene ends were 6 bases for V and 3 bases for J; bases not matched to a gene: 11. The CDR3 loop reads CASSGDRDGGYTEAFF. The CDR3 DNA reads TGTGCCAGCAGTGGGGACAGGGACGGGGGGTACACTGAAGCTTTCTTT.

The chain recombines TRBV6-1 with TRBJ1-1; tentative D call: TRBD1 (6 bases). The CDR3 has 15 amino acids. Germline V gene sequence: CDR1 MNHNS, CDR2 SASEGT. V lost 5 bases, J lost 6 bases, and 19 bases lay in between. This chain's CDR3 is CASSRQEGYRPEAFF. Here the CDR3 DNA reads TGTGCCAGCAGTCGACAGGAGGGGTATCGGCCTGAAGCTTTCTTT.

The V and J genes are TRBV20-1 and TRBJ1-5, with 11 bases lining up with TRBD1. The V segment lost 6 bases and the J segment 0 bases; nucleotides outside the gene matches: 13. The CDR3 contains 18 residues. Germline V CDR1 and CDR2: DFQATT, SNEGSKA (reference sequence). CDR3 in amino acids: CSARAGTGGVVSNQPQHF. Written as DNA, the CDR3 is TGCAGTGCCCGCGCCGGGACAGGGGGTGTTGTTAGCAATCAGCCCCAGCATTTT.

The chain carries TRBV3-1 and TRBJ2-7; D is possibly TRBD1 or TRBD2 (6 bases each). CDR1 LGHDT and CDR2 YNNKEL come from the germline V gene (reference sequence). This CDR3 is built from 13 residues. V lost 10 bases to trimming and J lost 0 bases, with 13 bases between them. DNA of the CDR3: TGTGCCACAGGGGACTCTTCCTCCTACGAGCAGTACTTC. This translates into CATGDSSSYEQYF.

This clonotype was detected only once. This sequence joins TRBV27 and TRBJ2-7; the D gene is possibly TRBD1 (6 bases). Germline CDR1 reads MNHEY; CDR2 reads SMNVEV (reference sequence). V shed 2 bases and J shed 2 bases, with 10 bases lying between them. This CDR3 spans 14 amino acids. The CDR3 DNA follows: TGTGCCAGCAGTTTAGAGACAGGCGCCTACGAGCAGTACTTC. As protein: CASSLETGAYEQYF.

The chain is built from TRBV7-2 and TRBJ2-5, with D perhaps TRBD1 or TRBD2 (6 bases each). The CDR3 totals 14 residues. CDR1 and CDR2 (germline): SGHTA, FQGNSA. The V and J ends lost 5 bases and 4 bases respectively, with 14 bases between them. Written as DNA, the CDR3 is TGTGCCAGCAGCCCCCCGGGGGCGCGAGAGACCCAGTACTTC. This sequence encodes CASSPPGARETQYF.

The gene calls are TRBV6-1 and TRBJ1-5, with D hard to call. Trimming took 10 bases from V and 0 from J, leaving 16 bases between them. The CDR3 length is 15 residues. Germline CDR1 reads MNHNS; CDR2 reads SASEGT. CDR3 DNA sequence: TGTGCCATCGGCTGGGGAGCCTATAGCAATCAGCCCCAGCATTTT. Amino acid sequence: CAIGWGAYSNQPQHF.

This clonotype was detected once. The rearrangement links TRBV14 to TRBJ2-4; 10 nucleotides align to TRBD1. The CDR3 is 14 amino acids. The V and J ends lost 3 bases and 8 bases, in that order; junction bases with no gene match: 4. Germline V CDR1 and CDR2: SGHDN, FVKESK. As DNA, the CDR3 is TGTGCCAGCAGCCAGCTAGGGACAGGGGACATTCAGTACTTC. Protein sequence: CASSQLGTGDIQYF.

This chain connects TRBV7-9 to TRBJ2-2; D may be TRBD2 (5 bases). CDR3 size: 14 residues. Trimming shortened V by 6 bases and J by 3 bases, and 11 bases separated the two germline ends. Germline CDR1 SEHNR, CDR2 FQNEAQ (reference sequence). The CDR3, as DNA: TGTGCCAGCAGAGTCCCCGGGGACACCGGGGAGCTGTTTTTT. Translating gives CASRVPGDTGELFF.

The chain is built from TRBV5-2 and TRBJ2-7; TRBD2 is the table's D call, not checked against the DNA. TRBV5-2 is assigned pseudogene status. The CDR3 runs 18 residues. CDR3 in amino acids: CASKPLAGPARGSYEQYF. CDR3 nucleotide sequence: TGTGCCAGCAAGCCCCTAGCGGGTCCGGCCCGAGGCTCCTACGAGCAGTACTTC.

This chain uses TRBV18 with TRBJ1-3, with D possibly TRBD1 on 5 matching bases. CDR3 length equals 16 residues. Germline values: CDR1 KGHSH, CDR2 LQKENI. V was shortened by 0 bases and J by 3 bases, with 12 bases between the two germline ends. The CDR3 region has the DNA TGTGCCAGCTCACCACCGGTGCGGGGCAGTGGAAACACCATATATTTT. Translated: CASSPPVRGSGNTIYF.

At least ten counts were recorded for this clonotype. The V gene is TRBV11-1, the J gene TRBJ2-2; 11 bases map to TRBD2. Trimming cost V 5 bases and J 6 bases; bases outside gene matches: 8. CDR1 SGHAT and CDR2 FQDESV come from the germline V gene (reference sequence). The CDR3 covers 16 residues. This CDR3 reads CASSAATSGASGELFF. The DNA of the CDR3 is TGTGCCAGCAGCGCAGCGACTAGCGGGGCCTCCGGGGAGCTGTTTTTT. Complete variable domain (other parts from reference TRBV11-1 and TRBJ2-2): EAEVAQSPRYKITEKSQAVAFWCDPISGHATLYWYRQILGQGPELLVQFQDESVVDDSQLPKDRFSAERLKGVDSTLKIQPAELGDSAMYLCASSAATSGASGELFFGEGSRLTVL.

This clonotype was counted a few times. This rearrangement joins TRBV29-1 to TRBJ1-3, with 7 bases matching TRBD1. With 3 bases clipped from V and 1 base from J, the junction kept 12 bases outside the gene matches. Germline CDR1 SQVTM, CDR2 ANQGSEA. CDR3 length: 17 amino acids. CDR3 nucleotides: TGCAGCGTTGAGGGGACCGAGAGGGGGCCTTCTGGAAACACCATATATTTT. This encodes CSVEGTERGPSGNTIYF.

This chain connects TRBV4-1 to TRBJ1-1, with a weak D call TRBD1 (6 bases). Trimming pared 6 bases from V and 0 bases from J, leaving 11 bases between. CDR1 MGHRA and CDR2 YSYEKL come from the germline V gene. CDR3 length: 14 amino acids. The CDR3 is CASRNRALNTEAFF. The CDR3 DNA reads TGCGCCAGCAGAAACAGGGCCCTGAACACTGAAGCTTTCTTT.

This clonotype was picked up one time. This rearrangement joins TRBV11-2 to TRBJ2-2; D unresolved. CDR1 SGHAT and CDR2 FQNNGV come from the germline V gene. The CDR3 contains 14 residues. Trimming shortened V by 0 bases and J by 6 bases, and 8 bases separated the two germline ends. The CDR3: CASSLERVAGELFF. As DNA, the CDR3 is TGTGCCAGCAGCTTAGAAAGGGTCGCCGGGGAGCTGTTTTTT.

This clonotype has only a few counts. The chain links TRBV7-6 to TRBJ1-2; 10 bases map to TRBD1. Germline CDR1 and CDR2: SGHVS and FNYEAQ. There are 13 residues in the CDR3. Losses at the gene ends were 5 bases for V and 7 bases for J; bases not matched to a gene: 4. CDR3 loop: CASSPDRGLGYTF. The CDR3, as DNA: TGTGCCAGCAGCCCAGACAGGGGGCTTGGCTACACCTTC.

This clonotype occurred a few times. The V call is TRBV4-3, the J call TRBJ2-3; 7 nucleotides agree with TRBD1. This CDR3 spans 16 amino acids. V dropped 4 bases and J dropped 4; count of bases not matched to a gene: 11. Looked up from germline, CDR1 is LGHNA and CDR2 is YSLEER. The DNA of the CDR3 is TGCGCCAGCAGCCCCCCTCCCCCAGGGGGTGCAGATACGCAGTATTTT. This encodes CASSPPPPGGADTQYF.

The V and J genes are TRBV20-1 and TRBJ2-7; TRBD1 matches at 7 bases. The V segment lost 6 bases and the J segment 1 base; nucleotides outside the gene matches: 6. Germline assignment: CDR1 DFQATT and CDR2 SNEGSKA (reference sequence). This CDR3 is built from 13 residues. CDR3 loop: CSATGERSYEQYF. DNA of the CDR3: TGCAGTGCCACAGGGGAGAGGTCCTACGAGCAGTACTTC.

The chain employs TRBV28 and TRBJ2-7; possible D gene TRBD2, 5 bases. Germline CDR1 is MDHEN and CDR2 is SYDVKM. Trimming shortened V by 9 bases and J by 2 bases, and 20 bases separated the two germline ends. This CDR3 comprises 15 residues. CDR3 protein: CASNIGRHLTYEQYF. The CDR3 nucleotides are TGTGCCAGTAACATAGGGAGACATCTAACCTACGAGCAGTACTTC.

V gene TRBV5-1 combines with J gene TRBJ1-2, with 9 bases identical to TRBD1. The CDR3 has 14 amino acids. Trimming cost V 0 bases and J 4 bases; bases outside gene matches: 1. Germline lookup yields CDR1 SGHRS and CDR2 YFSETQ. The CDR3 loop is CASSLEGQGYGYTF. CDR3 DNA sequence: TGCGCCAGCAGCTTGGAGGGACAGGGCTATGGCTACACCTTC.

The chain employs TRBV12-3 or TRBV12-4 and TRBJ2-1; possibly TRBD1 for D (6 bases). The V end was cut by 3 bases, the J end by 3 bases, with 18 bases between. This CDR3 has 17 amino acids. The CDR3 reads CASSFLDGRTVYNEQFF. In DNA form, the CDR3 reads TGTGCCAGCAGTTTCTTAGACGGCAGGACAGTCTACAATGAGCAGTTCTTC.

In its sample, this clonotype was seen a few times. The chain carries TRBV5-1 and TRBJ2-7; a possible D gene is TRBD2 (6 bases). The CDR3 has 14 residues. Germline CDR1 SGHRS, CDR2 YFSETQ. Trimming removed 4 bases from V and 5 bases from J, with 16 bases in between. CDR3 DNA: TGCGCCAGCAGCCCGGGACTGCTGGGGCACGAGCAGTACTTC. It is translated as CASSPGLLGHEQYF.

The V gene is TRBV20-1, the J gene TRBJ2-7; D is possibly TRBD1 (6 bases). The V end lost 0 bases, the J end lost 5 bases, and 20 bases lay between the germline ends. This CDR3 is built from 16 residues. Per the germline V gene, CDR1 is DFQATT and CDR2 is SNEGSKA (reference sequence). The CDR3 DNA sequence: TGCAGTGCTAGAGATTCACTAGGTCGACAGGCTCACGAGCAGTACTTC. It translates to CSARDSLGRQAHEQYF.

This clonotype was observed a handful of times. The chain carries TRBV7-2 and TRBJ2-3; the match to TRBD2 covers 9 bases. V lost 0 bases, J lost 0 bases, and 10 bases stayed unmatched. This CDR3 is 19 amino acids long. The germline gives CDR1 SGHTA, CDR2 FQGNSA. CDR3 coding DNA: TGTGCCAGCAGCTTAGCGAGTCTAGCGGGGAGCCCTAGCACAGATACGCAGTATTTT. Its translation: CASSLASLAGSPSTDTQYF.

Note on this clonotype: This may come from a read error, since a much larger clone is one base off. The CDR3 is CSARDSTSDYNEQFF. The DNA of the CDR3 is TGCAGTGCTAGAGATTCGACTAGCGACTACAATGAGCAGTTCTTC. J is TRBJ2-1 and V is TRBV20-1, with TRBD2 matching 8 bases. Looked up from germline, CDR1 is DFQATT and CDR2 is SNEGSKA (reference sequence). This CDR3 spans 15 amino acids. V dropped 0 bases and J dropped 3; count of bases not matched to a gene: 4.

The chain uses TRBV20-1 and TRBJ2-7, with 8 bases aligning to TRBD1. CDR1 is DFQATT, CDR2 SNEGSKA, per germline (reference sequence). The CDR3 extends over 12 amino acids. The trim removed 6 bases at V and 10 bases at J, leaving 11 bases unmatched. The CDR3 loop reads CSAPDRGPRQYF. The CDR3 nucleotides are TGCAGTGCCCCCGACAGGGGTCCTCGTCAGTACTTC.

V is TRBV6-2 or TRBV6-3 and J is TRBJ2-7, with D perhaps TRBD1 (6 bases). CDR3 size: 15 residues. Germline V gene data show CDR1 as MNHEY and CDR2 as SVGEGT. V was cut by 3 bases and J by 4 bases, with 16 bases left in between. Written as DNA, the CDR3 is TGTGCCAGCAGTTATGGCCGGCAGGGGTATTACGAGCAGTACTTC. Residues: CASSYGRQGYYEQYF.

This chain connects TRBV20-1 to TRBJ2-7; 7 bases line up with TRBD1. The V gene's germline CDR1 is DFQATT and CDR2 SNEGSKA (reference sequence). The CDR3 loop spans 13 amino acids. V trimming: 0 bases; J trimming: 3 bases; junction bases outside the gene matches: 2. The CDR3 is CSARENRGYEQYF. The CDR3 nucleotides are TGCAGTGCTAGAGAGAACAGGGGCTACGAGCAGTACTTC.

This clonotype was observed a handful of times. This chain connects TRBV5-1 to TRBJ2-7; D possibly corresponds to TRBD1 (6 bases). CDR1 SGHRS and CDR2 YFSETQ come from the germline V gene. The ends were cut back, 3 bases at V and 1 base at J, with 14 bases in the middle. The CDR3 contains 15 residues. The CDR3 spells CASSSYYGQSYEQYF. CDR3 sequence (DNA): TGCGCCAGCAGCTCTTATTACGGACAGTCCTACGAGCAGTACTTC.

This chain links TRBV7-9 with TRBJ1-6, with no clear D. Germline-derived CDR1 and CDR2 are SEHNR and FQNEAQ (reference sequence). The CDR3 contains 17 residues. The V and J ends lost 1 base and 4 bases respectively, with 14 bases between them. In nucleotides, the CDR3 is TGTGCCAGCAGCTTAGAACCGGGCGTGGGATATAATTCACCCCTCCACTTT. Translated: CASSLEPGVGYNSPLHF.

CDR3 residues: CASSQDRAGERRSICHEQYF. CDR3 DNA: TGTGCCAGCAGCCAAGATCGGGCAGGCGAAAGGAGGAGTATCTGTCACGAGCAGTACTTC. The chain recombines TRBV3-1 with TRBJ2-7; weak D call: TRBD2 (5 bases). The CDR3 has 20 amino acids. The germline gives CDR1 LGHDT, CDR2 YNNKEL (reference sequence). Trimming removed 0 bases from V and 5 bases from J, with 29 bases in between.